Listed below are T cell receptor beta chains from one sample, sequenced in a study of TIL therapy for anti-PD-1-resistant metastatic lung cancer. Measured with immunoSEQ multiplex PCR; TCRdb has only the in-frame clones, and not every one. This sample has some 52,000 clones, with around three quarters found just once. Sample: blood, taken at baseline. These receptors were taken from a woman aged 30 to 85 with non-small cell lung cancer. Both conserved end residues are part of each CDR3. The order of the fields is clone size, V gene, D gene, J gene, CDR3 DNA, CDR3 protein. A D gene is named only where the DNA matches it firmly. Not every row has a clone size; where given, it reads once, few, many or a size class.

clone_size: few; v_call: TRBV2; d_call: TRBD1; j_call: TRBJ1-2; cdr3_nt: TGTGCCAGCAGTCTCCGGGACAGGGGGAATGGCTACACCTTC; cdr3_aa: CASSLRDRGNGYTF
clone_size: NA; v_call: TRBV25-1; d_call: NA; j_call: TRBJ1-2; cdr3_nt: TGTGCCAGCAGTCGGGGGGACTCCCTGAGCGTCTATGGCTACACCTTC; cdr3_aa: CASSRGDSLSVYGYTF
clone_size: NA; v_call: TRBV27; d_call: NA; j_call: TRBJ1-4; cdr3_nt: TGTGCCAGCAGTTTAGTGGGAACTAATGAAAAACTGTTTTTT; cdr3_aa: CASSLVGTNEKLFF
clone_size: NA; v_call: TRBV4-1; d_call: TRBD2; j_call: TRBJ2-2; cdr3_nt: TGCGCCAGCAGCCACCCGCGGCTAGCGGGAGGGCTGAACACCGGGGAGCTGTTTTTT; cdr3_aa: CASSHPRLAGGLNTGELFF
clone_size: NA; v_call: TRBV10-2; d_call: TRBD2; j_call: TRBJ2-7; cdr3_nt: TGCGCCAGCAGGGAGGTAGCGGGAAATGGCGAGCAGTACTTC; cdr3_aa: CASREVAGNGEQYF
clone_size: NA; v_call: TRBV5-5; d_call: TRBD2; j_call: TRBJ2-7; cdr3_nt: TGTGCCAGCAGTTCGGGACTAGCGGCTTCCTACGAGCAGTACTTC; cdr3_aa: CASSSGLAASYEQYF
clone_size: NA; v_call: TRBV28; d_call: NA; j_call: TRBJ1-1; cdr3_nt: TGTGCCAGCAGTTTAGGGGGAAGTGGGACTGAAGCTTTCTTT; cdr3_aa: CASSLGGSGTEAFF
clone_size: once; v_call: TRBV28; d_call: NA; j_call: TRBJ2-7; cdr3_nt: TGTGCCAGCAGTTCAGGCGAAGTAAGTTCCTACGAGCAGTACTTC; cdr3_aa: CASSSGEVSSYEQYF
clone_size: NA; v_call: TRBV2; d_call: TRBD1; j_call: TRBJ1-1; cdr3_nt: TGTGCCAGCAGTAAGACCGGGACAGTGAACACTGAAGCTTTCTTT; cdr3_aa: CASSKTGTVNTEAFF
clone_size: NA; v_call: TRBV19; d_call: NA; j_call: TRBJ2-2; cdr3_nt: TGTGCCAGTAGTATACGTGGGGGGTTACCTTCCGGGGAGCTGTTTTTT; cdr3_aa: CASSIRGGLPSGELFF
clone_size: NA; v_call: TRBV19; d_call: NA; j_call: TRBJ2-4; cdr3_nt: TGTGCCAGTTTGGGGGACATTCAGTACTTC; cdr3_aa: CASLGDIQYF
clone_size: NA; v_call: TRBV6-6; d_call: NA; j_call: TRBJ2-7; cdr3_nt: TGTGCCAGCAGTTACTCGGATGGGGGGGAGCAGTACTTC; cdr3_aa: CASSYSDGGEQYF
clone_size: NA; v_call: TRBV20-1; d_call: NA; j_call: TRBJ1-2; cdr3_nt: TGCAGTGCTCCACAGGGTTATGGCTACACCTTC; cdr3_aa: CSAPQGYGYTF
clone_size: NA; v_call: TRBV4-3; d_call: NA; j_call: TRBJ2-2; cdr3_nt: TGCGCCAGCTCCTCCCAGGCAGGCTGGGAGCTGTTTTTT; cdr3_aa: CASSSQAGWELFF
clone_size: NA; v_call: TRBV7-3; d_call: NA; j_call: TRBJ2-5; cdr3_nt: TGTGCCAGCAGCCGAGGGGGGGTAGGCGAGACCCAGTACTTC; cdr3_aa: CASSRGGVGETQYF
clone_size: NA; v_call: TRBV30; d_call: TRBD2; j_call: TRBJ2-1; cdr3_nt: TGTGCCTGGAGTGGGGGATGGGGGGGTGAGCAGTTCTTC; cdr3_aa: CAWSGGWGGEQFF
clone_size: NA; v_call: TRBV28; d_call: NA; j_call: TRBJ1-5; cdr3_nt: TGTGCCAGCAGTTTATCACAGGATGGCAATCAGCCCCAGCATTTT; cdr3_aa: CASSLSQDGNQPQHF
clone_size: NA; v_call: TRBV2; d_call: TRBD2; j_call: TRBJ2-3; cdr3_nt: TGTGCCAGCAGTGAAGCCGGGCGGGTAGCGGGGGGGCCAGATACGCAGTATTTT; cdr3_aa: CASSEAGRVAGGPDTQYF
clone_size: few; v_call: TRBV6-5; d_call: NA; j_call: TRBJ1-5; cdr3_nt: TGTGCCAGCAGTTACTCCTCGGTTCAGCCCCAGCATTTT; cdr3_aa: CASSYSSVQPQHF
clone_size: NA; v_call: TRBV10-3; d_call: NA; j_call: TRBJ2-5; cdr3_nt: TGTGCCATCAGTGACCAAGAGACCCAGTACTTC; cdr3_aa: CAISDQETQYF
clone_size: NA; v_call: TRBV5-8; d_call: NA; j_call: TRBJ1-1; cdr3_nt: TGTGCCAGCAGCTTGCTTCAGCTTGAAGCTTTCTTT; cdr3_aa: CASSLLQLEAFF
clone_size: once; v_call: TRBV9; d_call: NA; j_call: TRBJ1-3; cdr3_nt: TGTGCCAGCAGCGTATTGGCCAGGTCAAGCTCTGGAAACACCATATATTTT; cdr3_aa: CASSVLARSSSGNTIYF
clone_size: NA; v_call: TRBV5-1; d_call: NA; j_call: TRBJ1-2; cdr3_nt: TGCGCCAGCAGCGCGGACGGAACATTGGGCTATGGCTACACCTTC; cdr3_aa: CASSADGTLGYGYTF
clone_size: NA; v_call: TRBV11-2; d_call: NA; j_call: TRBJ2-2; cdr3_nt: TGTGCCAGCAGCACGACCCTCACCGGGGAGCTGTTTTTT; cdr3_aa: CASSTTLTGELFF
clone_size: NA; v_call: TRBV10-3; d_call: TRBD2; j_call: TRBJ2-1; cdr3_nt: TGTGCCATCAGTGGACTAGCGGGAGGATATGAGCAGTTCTTC; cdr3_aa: CAISGLAGGYEQFF
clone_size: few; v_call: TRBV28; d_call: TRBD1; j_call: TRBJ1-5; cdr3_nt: TGTGCCAGCCAGATGACAGGGATCGATCAGCCCCAGCATTTT; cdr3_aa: CASQMTGIDQPQHF
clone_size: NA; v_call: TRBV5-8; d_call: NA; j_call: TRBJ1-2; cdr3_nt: TGTGCCAGCAGCTTGGGGCTAACAGGAGGCAATGGCTACACCTTC; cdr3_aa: CASSLGLTGGNGYTF
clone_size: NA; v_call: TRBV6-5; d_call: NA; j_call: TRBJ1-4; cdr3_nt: TGTGCCAGCGCTATATTGGGAAGTAATGAAAAACTGTTTTTT; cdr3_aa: CASAILGSNEKLFF
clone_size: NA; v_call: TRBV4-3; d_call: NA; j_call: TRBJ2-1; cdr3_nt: TGCGCCAGCAGCCAGGAGGTCGGTGGAGGGCAGTTCTTC; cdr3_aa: CASSQEVGGGQFF
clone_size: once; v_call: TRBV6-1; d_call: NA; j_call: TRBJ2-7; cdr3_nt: TGTGCCAGCACTGGGGGCTCAGCGGGCGAGCAGTACTTC; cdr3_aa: CASTGGSAGEQYF
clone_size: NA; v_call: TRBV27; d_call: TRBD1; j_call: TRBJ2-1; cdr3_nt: TGTGCCAGCAGTTCCGGACAGGGGGCGCAAAGGGAGGAGTTCTTC; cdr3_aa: CASSSGQGAQREEFF
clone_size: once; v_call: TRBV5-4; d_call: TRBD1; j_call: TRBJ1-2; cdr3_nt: TGTGCCAGCAGCTTGGAGGGACAGTTTTATGGCTACACCTTC; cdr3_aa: CASSLEGQFYGYTF
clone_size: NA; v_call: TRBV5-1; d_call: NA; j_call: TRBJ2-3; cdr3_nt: TGCGCCAGCAGCTTGGTAGTCGGCCGCACAGATACGCAGTATTTT; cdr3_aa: CASSLVVGRTDTQYF
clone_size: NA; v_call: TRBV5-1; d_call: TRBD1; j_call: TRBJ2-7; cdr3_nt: TGCGCCAGCAGCGCGGGACAGGGAACCTACGAGCAGTACTTC; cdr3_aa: CASSAGQGTYEQYF
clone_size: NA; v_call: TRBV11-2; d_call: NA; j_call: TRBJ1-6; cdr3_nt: TGTGCCAGCAGCTTAGGTGGAAACTCCTATAATTCACCCCTCCACTTT; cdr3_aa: CASSLGGNSYNSPLHF
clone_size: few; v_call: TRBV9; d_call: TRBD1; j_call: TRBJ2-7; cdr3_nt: TGTGCCAGCAGCACCACGACAGGGGCAGTACAGTACTTC; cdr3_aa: CASSTTTGAVQYF
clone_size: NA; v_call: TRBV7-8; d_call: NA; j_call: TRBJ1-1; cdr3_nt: TGTGCCAGCAGCTCTGACCAATACACTGAAGCTTTCTTT; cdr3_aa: CASSSDQYTEAFF
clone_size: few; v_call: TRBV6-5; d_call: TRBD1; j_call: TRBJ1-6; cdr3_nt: TGTGCCAGCAGGCAGACAGGGCGAAATTCACCCCTCCACTTT; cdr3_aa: CASRQTGRNSPLHF
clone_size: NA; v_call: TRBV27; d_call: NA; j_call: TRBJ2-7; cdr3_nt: TGTGCCAGCAGTAATGGGGCGGAGCGCGAGCAGTACTTC; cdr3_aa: CASSNGAEREQYF
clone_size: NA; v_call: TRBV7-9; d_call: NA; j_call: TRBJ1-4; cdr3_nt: TGTGCCAGCAGCCATGCAGGGTTGGGTGAAAAACTGTTTTTT; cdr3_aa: CASSHAGLGEKLFF
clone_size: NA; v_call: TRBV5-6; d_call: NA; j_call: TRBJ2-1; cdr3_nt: TGTGCCAGCAGCTTGCCTAGTGACAGTGTCTATAATGAGCAGTTCTTC; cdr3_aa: CASSLPSDSVYNEQFF
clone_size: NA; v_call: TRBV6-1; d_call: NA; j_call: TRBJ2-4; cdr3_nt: TGTGCCAGCAGTGAAACCCTCAACATTCAGTACTTC; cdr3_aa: CASSETLNIQYF
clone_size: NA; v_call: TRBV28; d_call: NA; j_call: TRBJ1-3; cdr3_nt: TGTGCCAGCAGTTCACCCATCGGTCTAGACGGAAACACCATATATTTT; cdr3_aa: CASSSPIGLDGNTIYF
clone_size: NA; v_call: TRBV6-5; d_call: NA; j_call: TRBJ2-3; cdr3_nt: TGTGCCAGCAGTTACGAGGGACTGCAGTATTTT; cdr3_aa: CASSYEGLQYF
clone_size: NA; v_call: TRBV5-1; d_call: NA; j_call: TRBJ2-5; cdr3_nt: TGCGCCAGCAGCTTGGTGTTGCAAGAGACCCAGTACTTC; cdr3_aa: CASSLVLQETQYF
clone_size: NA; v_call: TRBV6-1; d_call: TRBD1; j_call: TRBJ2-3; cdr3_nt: TGTGCCAGCAGTGGTTACAGGGGATTAAGCACAGATACGCAGTATTTT; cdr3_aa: CASSGYRGLSTDTQYF
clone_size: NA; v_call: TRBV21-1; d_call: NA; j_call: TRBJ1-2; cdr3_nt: TGTGCCAGCAGCCCCCGGGATCGGAGACAGGGAATCTATGGCTACACCTTC; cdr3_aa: CASSPRDRRQGIYGYTF
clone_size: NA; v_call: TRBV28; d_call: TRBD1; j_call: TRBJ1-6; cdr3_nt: TGTGCCAGCAGTTTCTGGGACAGGCCTAATTCACCCCTCCACTTT; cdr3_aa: CASSFWDRPNSPLHF
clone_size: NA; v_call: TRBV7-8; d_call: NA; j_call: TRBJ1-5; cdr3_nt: TGTGCCAGCAGCTTAGGGACAGAGTATAGCAATCAGCCCCAGCATTTT; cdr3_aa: CASSLGTEYSNQPQHF
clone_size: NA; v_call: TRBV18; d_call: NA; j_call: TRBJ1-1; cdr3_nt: TGTGCCAGCTCCTCCGGGGCCAACACTGAAGCTTTCTTT; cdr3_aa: CASSSGANTEAFF
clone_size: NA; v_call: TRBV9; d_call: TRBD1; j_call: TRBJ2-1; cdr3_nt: TGTGCCAGCAGCGTGACCGGGACAGGGGGAGGAAATGAGCAGTTCTTC; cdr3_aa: CASSVTGTGGGNEQFF
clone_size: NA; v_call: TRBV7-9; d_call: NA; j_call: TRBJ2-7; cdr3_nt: TGTGCCAGCAGCCCCCACCGGAGCAGCAGCTCCTACGAGCAGTACTTC; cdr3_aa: CASSPHRSSSSYEQYF
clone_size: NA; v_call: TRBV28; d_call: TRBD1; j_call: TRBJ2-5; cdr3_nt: TGTGCCAGCAGTTCGGGACAGGGGGTGGGAGAGACCCAGTACTTC; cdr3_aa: CASSSGQGVGETQYF